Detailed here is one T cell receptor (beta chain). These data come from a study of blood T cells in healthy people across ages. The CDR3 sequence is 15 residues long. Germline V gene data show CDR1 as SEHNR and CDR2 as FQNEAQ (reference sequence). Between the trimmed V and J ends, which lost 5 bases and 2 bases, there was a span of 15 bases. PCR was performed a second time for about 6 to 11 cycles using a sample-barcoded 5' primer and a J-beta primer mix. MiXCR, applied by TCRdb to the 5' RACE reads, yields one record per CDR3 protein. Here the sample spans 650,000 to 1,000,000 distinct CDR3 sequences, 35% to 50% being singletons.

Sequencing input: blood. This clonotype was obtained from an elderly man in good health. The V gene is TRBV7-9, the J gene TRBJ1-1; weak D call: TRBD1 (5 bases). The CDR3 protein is CASSVPGTVNTEAFF. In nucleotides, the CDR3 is TGTGCCAGCAGCGTACCCGGGACTGTAAACACTGAAGCTTTCTTT.